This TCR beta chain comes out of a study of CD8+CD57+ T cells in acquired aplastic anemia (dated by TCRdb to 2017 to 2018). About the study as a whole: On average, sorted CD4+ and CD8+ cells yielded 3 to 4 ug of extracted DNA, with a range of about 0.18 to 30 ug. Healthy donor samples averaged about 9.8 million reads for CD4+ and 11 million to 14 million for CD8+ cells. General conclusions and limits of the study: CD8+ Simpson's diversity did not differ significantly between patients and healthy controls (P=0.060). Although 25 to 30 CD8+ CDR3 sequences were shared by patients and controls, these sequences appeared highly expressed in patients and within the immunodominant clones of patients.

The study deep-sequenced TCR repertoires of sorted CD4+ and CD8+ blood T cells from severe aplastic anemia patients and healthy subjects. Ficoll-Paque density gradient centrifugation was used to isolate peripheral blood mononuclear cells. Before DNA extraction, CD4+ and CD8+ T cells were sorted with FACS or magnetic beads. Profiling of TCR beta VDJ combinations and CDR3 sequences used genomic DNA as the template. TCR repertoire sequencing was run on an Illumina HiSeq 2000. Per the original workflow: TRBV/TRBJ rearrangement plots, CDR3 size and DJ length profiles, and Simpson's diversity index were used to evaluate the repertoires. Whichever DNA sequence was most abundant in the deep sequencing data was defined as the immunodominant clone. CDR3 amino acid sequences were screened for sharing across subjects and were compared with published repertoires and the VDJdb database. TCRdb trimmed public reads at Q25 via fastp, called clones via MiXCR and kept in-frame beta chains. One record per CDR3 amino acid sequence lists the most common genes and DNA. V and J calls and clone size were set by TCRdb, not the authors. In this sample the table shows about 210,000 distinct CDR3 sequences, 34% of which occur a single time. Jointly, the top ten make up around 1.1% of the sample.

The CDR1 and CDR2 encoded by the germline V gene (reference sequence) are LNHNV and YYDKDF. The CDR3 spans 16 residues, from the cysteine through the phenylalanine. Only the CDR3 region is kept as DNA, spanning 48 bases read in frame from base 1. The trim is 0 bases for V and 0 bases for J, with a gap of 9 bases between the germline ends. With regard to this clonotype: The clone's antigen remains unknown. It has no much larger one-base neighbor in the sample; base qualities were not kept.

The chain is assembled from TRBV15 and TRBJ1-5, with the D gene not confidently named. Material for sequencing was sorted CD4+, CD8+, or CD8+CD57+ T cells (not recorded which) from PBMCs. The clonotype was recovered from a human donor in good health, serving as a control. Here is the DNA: TGTGCCACCAGCAGAGATTCGGGGAATAGCAATCAGCCCCAGCATTTT. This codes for CATSRDSGNSNQPQHF.